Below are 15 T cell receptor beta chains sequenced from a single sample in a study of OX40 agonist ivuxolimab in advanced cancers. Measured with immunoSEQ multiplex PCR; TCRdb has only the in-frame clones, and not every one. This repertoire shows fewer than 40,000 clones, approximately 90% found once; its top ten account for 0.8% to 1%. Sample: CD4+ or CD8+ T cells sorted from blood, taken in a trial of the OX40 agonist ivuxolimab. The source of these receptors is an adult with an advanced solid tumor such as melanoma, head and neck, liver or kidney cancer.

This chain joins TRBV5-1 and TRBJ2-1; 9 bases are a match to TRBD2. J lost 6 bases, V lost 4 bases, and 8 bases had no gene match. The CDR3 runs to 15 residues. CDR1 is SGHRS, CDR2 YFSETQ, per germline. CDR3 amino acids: CASSPLEREVNEQFF. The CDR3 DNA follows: TGCGCCAGCAGCCCCTTGGAGCGGGAGGTCAATGAGCAGTTCTTC.

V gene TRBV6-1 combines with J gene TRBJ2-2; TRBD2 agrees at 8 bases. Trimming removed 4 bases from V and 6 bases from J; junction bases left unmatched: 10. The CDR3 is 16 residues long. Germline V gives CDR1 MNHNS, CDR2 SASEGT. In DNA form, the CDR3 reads TGTGCCAGCAGTGTTGTAGCGGGAAGACTTTCCGGGGAGCTGTTTTTT. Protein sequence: CASSVVAGRLSGELFF.

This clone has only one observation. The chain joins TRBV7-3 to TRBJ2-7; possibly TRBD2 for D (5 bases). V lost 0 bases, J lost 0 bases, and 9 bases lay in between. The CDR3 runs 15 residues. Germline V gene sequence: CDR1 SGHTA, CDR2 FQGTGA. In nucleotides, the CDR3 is TGTGCCAGCAGCTTAACGAGGGCTGCCTCCTACGAGCAGTACTTC. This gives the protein CASSLTRAASYEQYF.

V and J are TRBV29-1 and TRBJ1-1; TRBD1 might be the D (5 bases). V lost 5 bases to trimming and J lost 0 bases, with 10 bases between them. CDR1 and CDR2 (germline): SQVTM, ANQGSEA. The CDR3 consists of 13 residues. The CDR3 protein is CSVKDTMNTEAFF. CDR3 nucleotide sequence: TGCAGCGTTAAGGACACGATGAACACTGAAGCTTTCTTT.

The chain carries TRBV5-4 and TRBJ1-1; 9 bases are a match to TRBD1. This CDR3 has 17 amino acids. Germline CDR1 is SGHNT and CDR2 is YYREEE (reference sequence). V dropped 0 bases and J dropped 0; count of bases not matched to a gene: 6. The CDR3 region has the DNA TGTGCCAGCAGCTTGGATGGAGGACAGGGGATGAACACTGAAGCTTTCTTT. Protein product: CASSLDGGQGMNTEAFF.

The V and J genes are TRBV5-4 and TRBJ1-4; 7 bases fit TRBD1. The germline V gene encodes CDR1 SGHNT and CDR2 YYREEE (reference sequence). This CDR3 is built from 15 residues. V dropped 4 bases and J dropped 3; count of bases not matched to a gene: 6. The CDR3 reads CASSPDREPNEKLFF. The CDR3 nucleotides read TGTGCCAGCAGCCCCGACAGGGAACCTAATGAAAAACTGTTTTTT.

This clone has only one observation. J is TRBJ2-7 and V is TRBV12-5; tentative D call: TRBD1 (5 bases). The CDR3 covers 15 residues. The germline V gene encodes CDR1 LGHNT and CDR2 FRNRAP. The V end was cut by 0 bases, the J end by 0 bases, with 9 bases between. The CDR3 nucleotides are TGTGCTAGTGGTTTGGTACTCCAGGGCTCCTACGAGCAGTACTTC. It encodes CASGLVLQGSYEQYF.

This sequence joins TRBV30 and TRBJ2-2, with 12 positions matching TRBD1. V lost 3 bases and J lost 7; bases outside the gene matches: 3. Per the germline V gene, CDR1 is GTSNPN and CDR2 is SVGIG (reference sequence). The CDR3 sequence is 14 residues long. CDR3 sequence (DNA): TGTGCCTGGAGGGGACAGGGGGCCGGCGGGGAGCTGTTTTTT. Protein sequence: CAWRGQGAGGELFF.

The DNA for the CDR3 is TGCGCCAGCAGCGCCCCATCGGCTGGGGCCAACGTCCTGACTTTC. Residues: CASSAPSAGANVLTF. The genes are TRBV5-1 and TRBJ2-6; no firm D call. This CDR3 has 15 amino acids. The ends were cut back, 4 bases at V and 2 bases at J, with 10 bases in the middle. The germline V gene encodes CDR1 SGHRS and CDR2 YFSETQ.

The CDR3 loop is CSVVGSIGSSGGEQYF. The CDR3 DNA reads TGCAGCGTTGTTGGATCCATTGGGTCGTCCGGGGGCGAGCAGTACTTC. The gene calls are TRBV29-1 and TRBJ2-7; D perhaps matches TRBD2 (6 bases). CDR3 length equals 16 residues. The germline V gene has CDR1 SQVTM and CDR2 ANQGSEA. Trimming shortened V by 4 bases and J by 6 bases, and 25 bases separated the two germline ends.

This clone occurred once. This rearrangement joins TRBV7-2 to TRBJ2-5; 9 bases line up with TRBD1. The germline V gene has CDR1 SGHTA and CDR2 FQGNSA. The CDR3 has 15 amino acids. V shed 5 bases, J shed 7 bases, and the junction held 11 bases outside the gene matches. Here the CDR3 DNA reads TGTGCCAGCAGCCCCAGCCGACAGGGGGGCTGGACCCAGTACTTC. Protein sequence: CASSPSRQGGWTQYF.

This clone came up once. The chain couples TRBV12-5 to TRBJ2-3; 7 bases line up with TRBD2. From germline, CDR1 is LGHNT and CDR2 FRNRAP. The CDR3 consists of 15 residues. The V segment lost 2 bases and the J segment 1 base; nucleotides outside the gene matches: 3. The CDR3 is CASGLSGRGTDTQYF. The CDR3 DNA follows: TGTGCTAGTGGTTTGTCTGGGAGGGGCACAGATACGCAGTATTTT.

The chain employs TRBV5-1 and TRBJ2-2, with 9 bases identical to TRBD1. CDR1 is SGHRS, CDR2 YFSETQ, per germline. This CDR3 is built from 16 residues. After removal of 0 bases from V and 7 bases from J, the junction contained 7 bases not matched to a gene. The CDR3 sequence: CASSLATGGSSGELFF. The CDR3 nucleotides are TGCGCCAGCAGCTTGGCTACAGGGGGCTCCAGCGGGGAGCTGTTTTTT. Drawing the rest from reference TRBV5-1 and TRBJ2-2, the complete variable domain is KAGVTQTPRYLIKTRGQQVTLSCSPISGHRSVSWYQQTPGQGLQFLFEYFSETQRNKGNFPGRFSGRQFSNSRSEMNVSTLELGDSALYLCASSLATGGSSGELFFGEGSRLTVL.

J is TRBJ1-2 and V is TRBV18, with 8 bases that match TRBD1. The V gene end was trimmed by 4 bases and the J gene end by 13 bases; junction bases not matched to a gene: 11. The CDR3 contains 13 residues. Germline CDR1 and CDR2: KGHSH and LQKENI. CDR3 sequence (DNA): TGTGCCAGCTCACAAAACTTGGACAGGGACAGCACCTTC. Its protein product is CASSQNLDRDSTF.

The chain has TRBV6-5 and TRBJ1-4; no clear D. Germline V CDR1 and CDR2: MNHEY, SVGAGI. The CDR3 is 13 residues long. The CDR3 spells CASSWVVREKLFF. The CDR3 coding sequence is TGTGCGAGCTCATGGGTCGTTAGGGAAAAACTGTTTTTT.